What follows describes a single T cell receptor beta chain. Its matching antigen is unknown. This entry comes from a study of OX40 agonist ivuxolimab in advanced cancers. Study overall: Enrollees could have had prior anti-PD-1, anti-PD-L1 or anti-CTLA-4 therapy, which approximately 38% had received.

Autoimmune disease history or systemic immunosuppression excluded patients. Blood sampling was done at baseline, cycle 4 day 1, and cycle 7 day 1. CDR3 length: 14 amino acids. Germline assignment: CDR1 SGHVS and CDR2 FNYEAQ. The V end lost 1 base, the J end lost 7 bases, and 10 bases lay between the germline ends. Study observations and caveats: Dose levels from 0.1 to 3.0 mg/kg saw CD4+ and CD8+ blood T cells expand clonally by week 6.

Libraries were prepared by immunoSEQ multiplex PCR; TCRdb keeps only in-frame clonotypes and omits some of them. This table has about 82,000 clones, 86% appearing once. The sequences come from CD4+ or CD8+ T cells sorted from blood, collected in a trial of the OX40 agonist ivuxolimab. The chain carries TRBV7-6 and TRBJ2-2, with D unresolved. This clonotype was sampled from an adult with an advanced solid tumor such as melanoma, head and neck, liver or kidney cancer. The CDR3 sequence is CASSLGQEIGELFF. CDR3 bases: TGTGCCAGCAGCTTAGGGCAGGAGATCGGGGAGCTGTTTTTT.